The 5 T cell receptor beta chains below all came from one sample that was sequenced in a study of tumor-infiltrating lymphocytes in primary liver carcinoma. From 400 to 500 ng total RNA, TCR beta cDNA was generated with a primer in the constant region. Generation of the TCR beta libraries relied on three nested multiplex PCR rounds using slightly modified ARM-PCR. In the first two PCR rounds, TRBV1-TRBV30 forward primers were paired with a C-beta reverse primer, and each round lasted around 10 cycles. TCRdb itself ran the multiplex PCR reads through MiXCR, one entry per CDR3 protein. In the table there are about 310,000 distinct CDR3 sequences, 50% to 60% of which are singletons. Unsorted whole blood supplied the RNA, and germline DNA was extracted too. The source material was peripheral blood. The source is a young woman with primary liver carcinoma and hepatitis B virus infection.

A few counts support this clonotype. At one of its ends the junction is not consistent with the germline gene, which may arise from a read error. The V gene is TRBV12-3 or TRBV12-4, the J gene TRBJ2-1; 9 bases agree with TRBD1. The CDR3 has 15 residues. CDR3 sequence reads: CASSFRDRDYNVQFF. The CDR3 coding sequence is TGTGCCAGCAGTTTTCGGGACAGGGATTACAATGTGCAGTTCTTC.

This sequence joins TRBV28 and TRBJ2-7, with D unclear. This CDR3 has 17 amino acids. Trimming stripped 3 bases from V and 1 base from J, with 19 bases between. Germline CDR1 MDHEN, CDR2 SYDVKM. The CDR3: CASSFPHLPTASYEQYF. The CDR3 DNA sequence: TGTGCCAGCAGTTTCCCTCACCTCCCGACTGCGTCCTACGAGCAGTACTTC.

The sample holds many counts of this clonotype. This chain connects TRBV6-5 to TRBJ2-2, with D perhaps matching TRBD1 or TRBD2 (5 bases each). This CDR3 has 13 amino acids. Trimming shortened V by 6 bases and J by 5 bases, and 10 bases separated the two germline ends. Germline V gene data show CDR1 as MNHEY and CDR2 as SVGAGI. CDR3 nucleotides: TGTGCCAGCAGGCAGGGACGGACCGGGGAGCTGTTTTTT. Amino acid sequence: CASRQGRTGELFF.

As concerns this clonotype: The final CDR3 position lacks the conserved phenylalanine or tryptophan, pointing to a likely read error. The V call is TRBV29-1, the J call TRBJ2-5, with 7 bases identical to TRBD2. This CDR3 is 14 amino acids long. After removal of 4 bases from V and 2 bases from J, the junction contained 7 bases not matched to a gene. Germline CDR1 reads SQVTM; CDR2 reads ANQGSEA. CDR3 bases: TGCAGCGTTGCGGCTAGCGGATATCAAGAGACCCAGTACCTC. It translates to CSVAASGYQETQYL.

The J gene is TRBJ2-7, the V gene TRBV6-1; perhaps TRBD2 as D (5 bases). The CDR3 loop spans 15 amino acids. V was cut by 0 bases and J by 3 bases, with 12 bases left in between. CDR1 and CDR2 (germline): MNHNS, SASEGT. The CDR3 here is CASSEARLGGYEQYF. As DNA, the CDR3 is TGTGCCAGCAGTGAAGCTAGACTCGGAGGCTACGAGCAGTACTTC.